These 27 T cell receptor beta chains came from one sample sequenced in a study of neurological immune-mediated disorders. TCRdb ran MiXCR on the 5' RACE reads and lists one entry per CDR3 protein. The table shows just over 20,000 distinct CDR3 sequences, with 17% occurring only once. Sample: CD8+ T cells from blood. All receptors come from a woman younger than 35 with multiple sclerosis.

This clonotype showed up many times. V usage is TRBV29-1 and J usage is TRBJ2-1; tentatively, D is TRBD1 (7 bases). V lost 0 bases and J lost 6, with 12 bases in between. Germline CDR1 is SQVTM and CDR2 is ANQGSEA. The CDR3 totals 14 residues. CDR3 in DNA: TGCAGCGTTGAAGATGGGAGGACAGGCAATGAGCAGTTCTTC. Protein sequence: CSVEDGRTGNEQFF.

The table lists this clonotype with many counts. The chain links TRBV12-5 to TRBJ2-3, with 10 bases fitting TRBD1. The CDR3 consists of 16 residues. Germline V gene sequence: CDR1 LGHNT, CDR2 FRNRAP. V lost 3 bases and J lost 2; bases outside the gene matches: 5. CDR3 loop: CASGFAGTGVTDTQYF. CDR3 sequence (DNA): TGTGCTAGTGGTTTCGCCGGGACAGGGGTCACAGATACGCAGTATTTT. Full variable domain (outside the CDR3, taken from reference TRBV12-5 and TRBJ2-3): DARVTQTPRHKVTEMGQEVTMRCQPILGHNTVFWYRQTMMQGLELLAYFRNRAPLDDSGMPKDRFSAEMPDATLATLKIQPSEPRDSAVYFCASGFAGTGVTDTQYFGPGTRLTVL.

CDR3 sequence reads: CSVEVGRVGNEQFF. Here the CDR3 DNA reads TGCAGCGTTGAAGTCGGCAGGGTAGGAAATGAGCAGTTCTTC. The chain joins TRBV29-1 to TRBJ2-1, with D tentatively TRBD1 (5 bases). This CDR3 is 14 amino acids long. The V end lost 1 base, the J end lost 7 bases, and 14 bases lay between the germline ends. CDR1 and CDR2 from the germline V gene are SQVTM and ANQGSEA.

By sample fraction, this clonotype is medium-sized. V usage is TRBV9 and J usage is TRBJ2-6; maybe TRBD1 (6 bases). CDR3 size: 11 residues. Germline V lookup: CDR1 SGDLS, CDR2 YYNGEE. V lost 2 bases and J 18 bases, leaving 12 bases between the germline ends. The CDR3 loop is CASSVGTQWTF. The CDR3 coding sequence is TGTGCCAGCAGCGTCGGGACACAATGGACTTTC.

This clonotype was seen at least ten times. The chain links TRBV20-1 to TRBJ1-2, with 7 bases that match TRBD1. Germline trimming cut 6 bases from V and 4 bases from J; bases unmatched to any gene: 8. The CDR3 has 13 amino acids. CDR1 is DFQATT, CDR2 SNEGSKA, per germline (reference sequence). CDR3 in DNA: TGCAGTGCGGCTCGGGCAGGGGGCTATGGCTACACCTTC. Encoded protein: CSAARAGGYGYTF.

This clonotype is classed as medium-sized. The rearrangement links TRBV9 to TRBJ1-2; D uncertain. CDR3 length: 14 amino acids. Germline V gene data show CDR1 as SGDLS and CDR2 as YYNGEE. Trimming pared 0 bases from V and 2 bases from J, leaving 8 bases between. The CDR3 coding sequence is TGTGCCAGCAGCGTAGGCCCAGAGAACTATGGCTACACCTTC. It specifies CASSVGPENYGYTF.

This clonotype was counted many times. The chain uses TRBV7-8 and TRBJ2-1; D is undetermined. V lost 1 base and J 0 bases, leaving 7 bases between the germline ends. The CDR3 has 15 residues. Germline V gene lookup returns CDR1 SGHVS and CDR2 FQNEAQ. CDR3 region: CASSLEESSYNEQFF. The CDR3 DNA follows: TGTGCCAGCAGCTTAGAAGAGAGCTCCTACAATGAGCAGTTCTTC.

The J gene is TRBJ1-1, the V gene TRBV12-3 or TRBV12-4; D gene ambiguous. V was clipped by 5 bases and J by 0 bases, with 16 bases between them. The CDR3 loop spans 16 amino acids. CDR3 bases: TGTGCCAGCAGTCCCCGATCAATGGGTATGAACACTGAAGCTTTCTTT. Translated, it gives CASSPRSMGMNTEAFF.

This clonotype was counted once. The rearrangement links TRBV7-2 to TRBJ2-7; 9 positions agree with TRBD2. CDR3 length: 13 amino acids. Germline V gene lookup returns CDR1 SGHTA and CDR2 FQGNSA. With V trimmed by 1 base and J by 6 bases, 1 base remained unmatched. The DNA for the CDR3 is TGTGCCAGCAGCTTAGGACTAGCGGTCGAGCAGTACTTC. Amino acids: CASSLGLAVEQYF.

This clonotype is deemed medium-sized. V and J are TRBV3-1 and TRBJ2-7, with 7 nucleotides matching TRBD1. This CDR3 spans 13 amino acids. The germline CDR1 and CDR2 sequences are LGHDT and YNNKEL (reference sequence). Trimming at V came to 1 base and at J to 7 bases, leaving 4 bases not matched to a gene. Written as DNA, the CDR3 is TGTGCCAGCAGCCAAGTGACAGGGAAAGAGCAGTACTTC. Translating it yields CASSQVTGKEQYF.

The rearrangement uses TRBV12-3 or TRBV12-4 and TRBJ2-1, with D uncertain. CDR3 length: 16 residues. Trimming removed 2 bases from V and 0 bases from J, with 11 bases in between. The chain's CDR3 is CASSLSVSSSYNEQFF. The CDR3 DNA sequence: TGTGCCAGCAGTTTATCAGTCTCCAGCTCCTACAATGAGCAGTTCTTC.

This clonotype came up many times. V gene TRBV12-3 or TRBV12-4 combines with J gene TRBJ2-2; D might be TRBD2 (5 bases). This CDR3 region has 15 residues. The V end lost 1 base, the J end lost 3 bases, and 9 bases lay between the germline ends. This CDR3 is CASSLVGIHTGELFF. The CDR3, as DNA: TGTGCCAGCAGTTTAGTCGGGATCCACACCGGGGAGCTGTTTTTT.

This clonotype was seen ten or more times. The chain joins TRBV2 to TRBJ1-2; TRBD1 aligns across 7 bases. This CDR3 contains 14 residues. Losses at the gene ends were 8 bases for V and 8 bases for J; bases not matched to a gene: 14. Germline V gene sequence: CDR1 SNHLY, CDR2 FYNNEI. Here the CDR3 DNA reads TGTGCCAGCGGAAAAGGGGTACAGGGGCACGGCTACACCTTC. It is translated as CASGKGVQGHGYTF.

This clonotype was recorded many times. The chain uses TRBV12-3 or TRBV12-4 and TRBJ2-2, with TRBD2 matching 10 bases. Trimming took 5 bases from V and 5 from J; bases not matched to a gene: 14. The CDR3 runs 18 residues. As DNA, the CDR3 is TGTGCCAGCAGTGGATCTAGCGGGGGCCCCTATAGGACCGGGGAGCTGTTTTTT. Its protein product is CASSGSSGGPYRTGELFF.

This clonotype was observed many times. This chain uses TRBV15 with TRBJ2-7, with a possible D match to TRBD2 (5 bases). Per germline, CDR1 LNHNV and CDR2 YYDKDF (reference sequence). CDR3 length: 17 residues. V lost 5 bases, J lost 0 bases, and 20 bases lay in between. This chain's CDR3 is CATSSHPREAHSYEQYF. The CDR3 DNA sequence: TGTGCCACCAGCTCCCACCCTCGGGAAGCGCACTCCTACGAGCAGTACTTC.

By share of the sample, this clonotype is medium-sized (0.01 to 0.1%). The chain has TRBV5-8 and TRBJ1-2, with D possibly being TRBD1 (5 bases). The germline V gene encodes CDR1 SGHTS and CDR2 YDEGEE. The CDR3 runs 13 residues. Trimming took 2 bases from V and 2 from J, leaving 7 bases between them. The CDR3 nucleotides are TGTGCCAGCAGCTTTCCAGGGAACTATGGCTACACCTTC. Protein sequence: CASSFPGNYGYTF.

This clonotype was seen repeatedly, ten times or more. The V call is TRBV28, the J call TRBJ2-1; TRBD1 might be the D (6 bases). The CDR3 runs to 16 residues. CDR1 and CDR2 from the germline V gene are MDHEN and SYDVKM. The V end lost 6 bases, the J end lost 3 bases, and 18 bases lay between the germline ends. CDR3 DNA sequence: TGTGCCAGCAGCCTCGAACAGGGAAGGGTCTACAATGAGCAGTTCTTC. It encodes CASSLEQGRVYNEQFF.

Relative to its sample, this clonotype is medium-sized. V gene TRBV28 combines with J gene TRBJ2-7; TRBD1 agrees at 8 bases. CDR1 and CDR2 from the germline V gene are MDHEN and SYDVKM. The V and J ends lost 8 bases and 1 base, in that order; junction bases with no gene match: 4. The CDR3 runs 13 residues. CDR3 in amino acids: CASGTGVSYEQYF. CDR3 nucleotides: TGTGCCAGCGGGACAGGTGTATCCTACGAGCAGTACTTC.

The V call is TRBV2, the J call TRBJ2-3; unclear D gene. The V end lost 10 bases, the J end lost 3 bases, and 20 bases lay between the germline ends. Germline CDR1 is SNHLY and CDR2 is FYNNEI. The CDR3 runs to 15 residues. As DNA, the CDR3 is TGTGCCATCCGAGATGGAGTTGTTAGGACAGATACGCAGTATTTT. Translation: CAIRDGVVRTDTQYF.

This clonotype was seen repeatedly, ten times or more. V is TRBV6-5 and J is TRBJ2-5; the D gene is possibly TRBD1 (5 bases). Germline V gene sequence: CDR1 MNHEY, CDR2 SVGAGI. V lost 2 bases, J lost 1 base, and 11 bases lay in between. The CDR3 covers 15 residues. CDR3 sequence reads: CASSYAGPSQETQYF. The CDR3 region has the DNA TGTGCCAGCAGTTACGCAGGGCCTTCCCAAGAGACCCAGTACTTC.

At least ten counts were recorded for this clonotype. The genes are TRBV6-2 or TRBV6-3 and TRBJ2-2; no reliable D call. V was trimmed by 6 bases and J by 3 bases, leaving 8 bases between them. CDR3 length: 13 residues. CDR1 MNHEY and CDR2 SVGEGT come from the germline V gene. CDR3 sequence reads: CASSLSYTGELFF. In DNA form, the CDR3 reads TGTGCCAGCAGCCTCTCCTACACCGGGGAGCTGTTTTTT.

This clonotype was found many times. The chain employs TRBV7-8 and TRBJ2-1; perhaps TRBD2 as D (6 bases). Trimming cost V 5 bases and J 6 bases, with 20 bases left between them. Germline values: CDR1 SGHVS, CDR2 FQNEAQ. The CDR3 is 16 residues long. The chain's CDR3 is CASSPSQSGTSNEQFF. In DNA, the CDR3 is TGTGCCAGCAGCCCATCCCAATCCGGGACTTCCAATGAGCAGTTCTTC. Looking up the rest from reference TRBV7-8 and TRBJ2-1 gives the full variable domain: GAGVSQSPRYKVAKRGQDVALRCDPISGHVSLFWYQQALGQGPEFLTYFQNEAQLDKSGLPSDRFFAERPEGSVSTLKIQRTQQEDSAVYLCASSPSQSGTSNEQFFGPGTRLTVL.

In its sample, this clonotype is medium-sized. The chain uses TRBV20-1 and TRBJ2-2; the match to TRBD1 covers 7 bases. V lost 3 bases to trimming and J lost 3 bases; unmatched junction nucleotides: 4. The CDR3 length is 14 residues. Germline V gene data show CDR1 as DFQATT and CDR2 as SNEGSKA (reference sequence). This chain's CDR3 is CSARSTGDTGELFF. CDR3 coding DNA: TGCAGTGCTAGGTCAACAGGGGACACCGGGGAGCTGTTTTTT.

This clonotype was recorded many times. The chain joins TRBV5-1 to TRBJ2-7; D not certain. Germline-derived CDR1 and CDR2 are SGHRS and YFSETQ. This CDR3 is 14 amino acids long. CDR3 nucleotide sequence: TGCGCCAGCAGCTTGGAATGGCCCCCCTACCAGCAGTACGTC. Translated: CASSLEWPPYQQYV.

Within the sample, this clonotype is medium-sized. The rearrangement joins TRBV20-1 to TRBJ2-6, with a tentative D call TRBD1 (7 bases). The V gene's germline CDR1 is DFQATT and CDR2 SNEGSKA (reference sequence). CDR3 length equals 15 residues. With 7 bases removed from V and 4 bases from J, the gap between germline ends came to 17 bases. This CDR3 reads CSVSTGEEGANVLTF. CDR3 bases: TGCAGTGTTTCCACAGGGGAGGAAGGGGCCAACGTCCTGACTTTC.

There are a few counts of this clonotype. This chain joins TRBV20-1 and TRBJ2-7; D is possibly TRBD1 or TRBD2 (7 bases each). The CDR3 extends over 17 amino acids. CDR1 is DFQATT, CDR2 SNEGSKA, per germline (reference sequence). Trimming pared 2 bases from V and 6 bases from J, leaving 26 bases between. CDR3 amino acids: CSARTSQGGTASGEQYF. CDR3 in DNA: TGCAGTGCTAGAACCTCCCAGGGGGGGACAGCATCGGGCGAGCAGTACTTC.

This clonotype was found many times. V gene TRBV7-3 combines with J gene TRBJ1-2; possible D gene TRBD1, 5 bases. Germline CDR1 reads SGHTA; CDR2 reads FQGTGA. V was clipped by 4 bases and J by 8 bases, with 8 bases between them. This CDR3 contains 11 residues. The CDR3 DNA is TGTGCCAGCAGCTCAGGGTCAGGCTACACCTTC. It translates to CASSSGSGYTF.